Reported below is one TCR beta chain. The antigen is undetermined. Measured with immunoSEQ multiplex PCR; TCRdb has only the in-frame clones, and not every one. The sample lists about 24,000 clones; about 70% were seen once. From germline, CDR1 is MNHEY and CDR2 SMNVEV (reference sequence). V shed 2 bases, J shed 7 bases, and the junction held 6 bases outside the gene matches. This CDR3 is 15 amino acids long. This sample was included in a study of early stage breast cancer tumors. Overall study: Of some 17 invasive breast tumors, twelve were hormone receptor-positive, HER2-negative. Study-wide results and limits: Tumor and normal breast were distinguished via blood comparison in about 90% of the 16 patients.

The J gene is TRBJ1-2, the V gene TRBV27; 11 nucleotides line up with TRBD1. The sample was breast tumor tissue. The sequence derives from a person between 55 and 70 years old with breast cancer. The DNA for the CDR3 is TGTGCCAGCAGTTTACTCGGACAGGGGGCTTTTGGCTACACCTTC. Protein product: CASSLLGQGAFGYTF.